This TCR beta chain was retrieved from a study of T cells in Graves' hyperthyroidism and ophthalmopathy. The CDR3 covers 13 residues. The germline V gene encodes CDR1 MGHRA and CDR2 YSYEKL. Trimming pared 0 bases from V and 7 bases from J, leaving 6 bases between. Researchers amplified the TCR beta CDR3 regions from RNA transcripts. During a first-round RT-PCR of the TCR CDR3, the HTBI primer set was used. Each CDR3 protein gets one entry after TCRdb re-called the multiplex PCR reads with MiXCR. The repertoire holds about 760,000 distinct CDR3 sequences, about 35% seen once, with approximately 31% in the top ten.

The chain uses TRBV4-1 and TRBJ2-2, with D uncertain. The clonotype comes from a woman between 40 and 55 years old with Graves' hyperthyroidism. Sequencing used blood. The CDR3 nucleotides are TGCGCCAGCAGCCAAGATCTAAACGGGGAGCTGTTTTTT. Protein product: CASSQDLNGELFF.